These 21 T cell receptor beta chains originate from one sample sequenced in a study of glioma-infiltrating T cells. The iRepertoire nested amplicon-rescue multiplex PCR amplified TCR alpha and beta CDR3s from RNA. TCRdb recomputed calls from the multiplex PCR reads with MiXCR, one row per CDR3 protein. Counted here are a few thousand distinct CDR3 sequences, roughly a third occurring once; the ten biggest clones make up roughly 6.6%. Input material: glioma tissue, nonneoplastic brain tissue, or PBMCs (not recorded which). Receptors originate from a human donor with low-grade glioma or glioblastoma, undergoing nonglioma brain surgery, or in good health (not recorded which).

The table lists this clonotype with a few counts. V and J are TRBV9 and TRBJ1-1; D call uncertain. The germline V gene encodes CDR1 SGDLS and CDR2 YYNGEE. The CDR3 totals 13 residues. The ends were cut back, 4 bases at V and 4 bases at J, with 11 bases in the middle. The CDR3 loop reads CASSIERGTEAFF. The CDR3 region has the DNA TGTGCCAGCAGCATAGAAAGAGGCACTGAAGCTTTCTTT.

J is TRBJ1-5 and V is TRBV28, with D maybe TRBD1 (5 bases). Trimming removed 7 bases from V and 3 bases from J, with 13 bases in between. Per germline, CDR1 MDHEN and CDR2 SYDVKM. This CDR3 region has 14 residues. CDR3 DNA sequence: TGTGCCAGCAAACTGACAGCTACCAATCAGCCCCAGCATTTT. Protein product: CASKLTATNQPQHF.

In this sample, this clonotype is large. The rearrangement uses TRBV20-1 and TRBJ1-2, with 7 bases aligning to TRBD1. Per the germline V gene, CDR1 is DFQATT and CDR2 is SNEGSKA (reference sequence). The CDR3 spans 15 residues. V lost 7 bases to trimming and J lost 2 bases; unmatched junction nucleotides: 13. CDR3 loop: CSVGDSPWGNYGYTF. In DNA, the CDR3 is TGCAGTGTTGGGGACAGCCCCTGGGGGAACTATGGCTACACCTTC.

The table lists this clonotype with a few counts. The rearrangement joins TRBV29-1 to TRBJ2-2, with D unresolved. Germline assignment: CDR1 SQVTM and CDR2 ANQGSEA. The CDR3 has 13 residues. V was shortened by 7 bases and J by 0 bases, with 9 bases between the two germline ends. The CDR3 here is CSATDPNTGELFF. The CDR3, as DNA: TGCAGCGCGACGGACCCGAACACCGGGGAGCTGTTTTTT.

By share, this clonotype counts as large. This rearrangement joins TRBV27 to TRBJ2-3; D unresolved. The germline gives CDR1 MNHEY, CDR2 SMNVEV (reference sequence). The CDR3 loop spans 12 amino acids. The V and J ends lost 8 bases and 4 bases respectively, with 10 bases between them. CDR3 residues: CASAQNPDTQYF. DNA for the CDR3: TGTGCCAGCGCCCAAAATCCAGATACGCAGTATTTT.

About this clonotype itself: One end of the junction fails to match germline, which may point to a read error. This CDR3 reads CASSLGAQAFF. DNA of the CDR3: TGTGCCAGCAGCTTGGGGGCTCAAGCTTTCTTC. The chain uses TRBV7-9 and TRBJ1-1; D may be TRBD1 (6 bases). The CDR3 extends over 11 amino acids. CDR1 SEHNR and CDR2 FQNEAQ come from the germline V gene (reference sequence).

As regards this clonotype: This may arise from a read error, as a much more abundant clone is one base away. V and J are TRBV7-3 and TRBJ2-5; D ambiguous. The CDR3 totals 13 residues. CDR1 is SGHTA, CDR2 FQGTGA, per germline. As DNA, the CDR3 is TGTGCCAACAGCTTAGGACACCAAGAGACCCAGTACTTC. It translates to CANSLGHQETQYF.

For this clonotype: Just one base apart from a much larger clone, this may be a read error. J is TRBJ2-3 and V is TRBV12-3 or TRBV12-4, with D hard to call. The CDR3 consists of 12 residues. The CDR3 sequence is CASSRRTDKQYF. The DNA for the CDR3 is TGTGCCAGCAGCCGACGAACAGATAAGCAGTATTTT.

This clonotype is judged medium-sized. The V call is TRBV28, the J call TRBJ1-5, with a weak D call TRBD1 (5 bases). V lost 6 bases, J lost 3 bases, and 15 bases lay in between. Germline CDR1 MDHEN, CDR2 SYDVKM. There are 15 residues in the CDR3. In DNA form, the CDR3 reads TGTGCCAGCAGGTCCCGGTGGGGGAACAATCAGCCCCAGCATTTT. As protein: CASRSRWGNNQPQHF.

In this sample, this clonotype is large. V is TRBV15 and J is TRBJ2-5, with no clear D. The CDR3 is 12 amino acids. Trimming took off 5 bases at V and 5 bases at J, with 9 bases between the two ends. In germline, CDR1 is LNHNV, CDR2 YYDKDF (reference sequence). Here the CDR3 reads CATSGLQETQYF. CDR3 coding DNA: TGTGCCACCAGCGGCCTTCAGGAGACCCAGTACTTC. Combining the CDR3 with reference TRBV15 and TRBJ2-5 gives the whole variable domain DAMVIQNPRYQVTQFGKPVTLSCSQTLNHNVMYWYQQKSSQAPKLLFHYYDKDFNNEADTPDNFQSRRPNTSFCFLDIRSPGLGDTAMYLCATSGLQETQYFGPGTRLLVL.

In this sample, this clonotype is medium-sized. V and J are TRBV27 and TRBJ1-6; 9 bases are shared with TRBD1. In germline, CDR1 is MNHEY, CDR2 SMNVEV (reference sequence). Trimming cost V 5 bases and J 9 bases; bases outside gene matches: 8. The CDR3 sequence is 15 residues long. CDR3 region: CASSPPRDRASPLHF. The CDR3 nucleotides read TGTGCCAGCAGTCCCCCGCGGGACAGGGCTTCACCCCTCCACTTT.

This clonotype was detected once. Possible read error: a much larger clone is one base away. The chain uses TRBV30 and TRBJ1-1, with D perhaps matching TRBD1 (5 bases). Germline lookup yields CDR1 GTSNPN and CDR2 SVGIG (reference sequence). Trimming took off 2 bases at V and 1 base at J, with 17 bases between the two ends. The CDR3 contains 16 residues. In DNA form, the CDR3 reads TGTGCCTGGAGTCAGGGTGATGGCCGGGGGAACACTGAAGCTTTCTTT. Its translation is CAWSQGDGRGNTEAFF.

This clonotype was counted only a few times. The chain combines TRBV29-1 with TRBJ2-7; D call uncertain. This CDR3 spans 13 amino acids. Trimming removed 4 bases at V and 6 bases at J, with 16 bases between. Germline assignment: CDR1 SQVTM and CDR2 ANQGSEA. CDR3 sequence: CSVVLGPGGEQYV. Written as DNA, the CDR3 is TGCAGCGTTGTCCTGGGTCCCGGCGGCGAGCAGTACGTC.

The J gene is TRBJ2-3, the V gene TRBV30; D unresolved. From germline, CDR1 is GTSNPN and CDR2 SVGIG (reference sequence). The CDR3 spans 14 residues. The V gene lost 2 bases and the J gene lost 5 bases, with 14 bases spanning the gap. The CDR3 nucleotides are TGTGCCTGGAGTTCAGGATCGGGCAAAGATACGCAGTATTTT. Translated: CAWSSGSGKDTQYF.

This clonotype showed up just once. A read error may produce the germline difference seen at one junction end. The chain couples TRBV19 to TRBJ2-6; possibly TRBD1 for D (6 bases). The germline V gene encodes CDR1 LNHDA and CDR2 SQIVND (reference sequence). The CDR3 covers 16 residues. The CDR3 coding sequence is TGTGCCAGTAGTCCTACAGGGTTCTCTGAGGCCAACGTCCTGACTTTC. Protein product: CASSPTGFSEANVLTF.

The genes are TRBV7-3 and TRBJ2-1; D ambiguous. Germline V CDR1 and CDR2: SGHTA, FQGTGA. CDR3 length: 13 residues. V gave up 6 bases and J gave up 6 bases, with 12 bases separating them. The CDR3 nucleotides are TGTGCCAGCAGGTGTCCCGCCAGCAATGAGCAGTTCTTC. Protein sequence: CASRCPASNEQFF.

This clonotype is labeled as medium-sized (0.01 to 0.1%). This chain uses TRBV27 with TRBJ2-1; 7 bases are shared with TRBD2. J gave up 3 bases and V 10 bases, and 3 bases lay outside the gene matches. This CDR3 comprises 12 residues. Germline V gene data show CDR1 as MNHEY and CDR2 as SMNVEV (reference sequence). CDR3 loop: CAIGGYYNEQFF. The CDR3 nucleotides are TGTGCCATCGGGGGGTACTACAATGAGCAGTTCTTC.

This clonotype was observed a few times. The chain joins TRBV29-1 to TRBJ2-1, with 7 bases identical to TRBD1. Trimming removed 3 bases from V and 4 bases from J; junction bases left unmatched: 6. The length of the CDR3 is 14 residues. Germline loops: CDR1 SQVTM, CDR2 ANQGSEA. In DNA form, the CDR3 reads TGCAGCGTTGAGACCGGGACAGTTTACAATGAGCAGTTCTTC. It translates to CSVETGTVYNEQFF.

About this clonotype: A much larger clone differs by one base, so this may be a read error. The CDR3: CASRAGRGYEQYF. In DNA, the CDR3 is TGTGCCAGTAGGGCCGGCAGGGGCTACGAGCAGTACTTC. The chain couples TRBV19 to TRBJ2-7; perhaps TRBD1 as D (6 bases). Looked up from germline, CDR1 is LNHDA and CDR2 is SQIVND (reference sequence). The CDR3 is 13 residues long. V was pared by 6 bases and J by 3 bases, with 12 bases between.

This clonotype came up once. The junction differs from germline at one of its ends, possibly a read error. V usage is TRBV14 and J usage is TRBJ2-1, with 7 positions matching TRBD1. From germline, CDR1 is SGHDN and CDR2 FVKESK. The CDR3 is 17 residues long. The CDR3: CASSQLSWYRGYNGQFF. For the CDR3, the DNA is TGTGCCAGCAGCCAACTCTCCTGGTACAGGGGCTACAATGGGCAGTTCTTC. Full variable domain (remainder filled in from reference TRBV14 and TRBJ2-1): EAGVTQFPSHSVIEKGQTVTLRCDPISGHDNLYWYRRVMGKEIKFLLHFVKESKQDESGMPNNRFLAERTGGTYSTLKVQPAELEDSGVYFCASSQLSWYRGYNGQFFGPGTRLTVL.

Sample share makes this clonotype medium-sized. The CDR3 reads CASKGGGWSTEAFF. In DNA form, the CDR3 reads TGTGCCAGCAAAGGTGGAGGTTGGTCCACTGAAGCTTTCTTT. This sequence joins TRBV6-1 and TRBJ1-1; D not resolved. The germline gives CDR1 MNHNS, CDR2 SASEGT. This CDR3 has 14 amino acids. Trimming removed 7 bases from V and 4 bases from J, with 16 bases in between.